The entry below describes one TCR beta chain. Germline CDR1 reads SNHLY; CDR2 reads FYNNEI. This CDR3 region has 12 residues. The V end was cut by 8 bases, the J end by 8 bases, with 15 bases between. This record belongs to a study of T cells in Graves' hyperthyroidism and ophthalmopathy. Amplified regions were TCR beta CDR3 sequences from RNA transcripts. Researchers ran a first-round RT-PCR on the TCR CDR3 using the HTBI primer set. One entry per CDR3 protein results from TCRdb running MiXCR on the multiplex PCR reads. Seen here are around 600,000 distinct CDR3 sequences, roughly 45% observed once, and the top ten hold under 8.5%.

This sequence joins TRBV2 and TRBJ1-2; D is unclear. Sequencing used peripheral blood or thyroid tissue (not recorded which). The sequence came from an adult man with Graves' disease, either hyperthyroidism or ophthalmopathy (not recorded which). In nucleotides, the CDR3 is TGTGCCAGCCTCGACGGTCGTGGCGGCTACACCTTC. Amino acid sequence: CASLDGRGGYTF.